Presented here are 13 T cell receptor beta chains from one specimen sequenced in a study of shared clonotypes between healthy human individuals. TCRdb's table, derived via immunoSEQ multiplex PCR, lists solely in-frame clones and lacks some. The data contain 2 million to 2.5 million clones, roughly 91% of them singletons. CD8 cells classed as naive were CD45RO-negative and positively selected for CCR7, excluding terminally differentiated effector memory CD45RA+ cells. Sequenced material: naive CD8+ T cells from PBMCs. These receptors originate from a man aged 18 to 30 in good health. Some clones in this sample may be carry-over from other donors' samples.

The chain uses TRBV29-1 and TRBJ2-1; 7 bases map to TRBD2. Unmatched junction bases numbered 8, after V lost 5 bases and J lost 1 base. This CDR3 is 15 amino acids long. The germline V gene encodes CDR1 SQVTM and CDR2 ANQGSEA. The DNA for the CDR3 is TGCAGCGTTAGTGGCGGGAGTTTTTCCTACAATGAGCAGTTCTTC. Protein sequence: CSVSGGSFSYNEQFF.

V is TRBV5-1 and J is TRBJ2-3, with 9 bases aligning to TRBD1. Germline V gene lookup returns CDR1 SGHRS and CDR2 YFSETQ. This CDR3 has 19 amino acids. Germline trimming cut 0 bases from V and 4 bases from J; bases unmatched to any gene: 15. The CDR3 here is CASSLARTGEFIGADTQYF. DNA of the CDR3: TGCGCCAGCAGCTTGGCTCGGACAGGGGAGTTTATAGGCGCAGATACGCAGTATTTT.

The chain recombines TRBV9 with TRBJ2-7; 11 nucleotides agree with TRBD2. CDR1 is SGDLS, CDR2 YYNGEE, per germline. There are 14 residues in the CDR3. V shed 2 bases, J shed 7 bases, and the junction held 5 bases outside the gene matches. CDR3 sequence reads: CASSVTSGTGEQYF. CDR3 DNA sequence: TGTGCCAGCAGCGTGACTAGCGGGACGGGAGAGCAGTACTTC.

Comments on this clone: Other DNA sequences within the sample encode an identical CDR3. The chain carries TRBV9 and TRBJ2-7, with 7 bases that match TRBD1. J was trimmed by 1 base and V by 2 bases; bases with no gene match: 3. This CDR3 spans 14 amino acids. The germline V gene has CDR1 SGDLS and CDR2 YYNGEE. The CDR3: CASSVRDRSYEQYF. DNA of the CDR3: TGTGCCAGCAGCGTCAGGGACAGATCCTACGAGCAGTACTTC.

The J gene is TRBJ1-2, the V gene TRBV7-9; 9 bases line up with TRBD1. Germline trimming cut 5 bases from V and 3 bases from J; bases unmatched to any gene: 7. The length of the CDR3 is 15 residues. Germline CDR1 reads SEHNR; CDR2 reads FQNEAQ (reference sequence). In DNA form, the CDR3 reads TGTGCCAGCAGCGCCCGGACAGGGGCGGACTATGGCTACACCTTC. Translating gives CASSARTGADYGYTF. Full variable domain (outside the CDR3, taken from reference TRBV7-9 and TRBJ1-2): DTGVSQNPRHKITKRGQNVTFRCDPISEHNRLYWYRQTLGQGPEFLTYFQNEAQLEKSRLLSDRFSAERPKGSFSTLEIQRTEQGDSAMYLCASSARTGADYGYTFGSGTRLTVV.

The chain uses TRBV7-2 and TRBJ1-2; 7 bases map to TRBD1. The CDR3 loop spans 15 amino acids. J was trimmed by 7 bases and V by 4 bases; bases with no gene match: 12. CDR1 and CDR2 (germline): SGHTA, FQGNSA. Here the CDR3 reads CASSSRDRVDLGYTF. CDR3 nucleotides: TGTGCCAGCAGCTCCCGAGACAGGGTTGATCTTGGCTACACCTTC.

This chain uses TRBV5-1 with TRBJ2-1; TRBD1 or TRBD2 may be the D gene (5 bases each). The germline gives CDR1 SGHRS, CDR2 YFSETQ. V shed 2 bases and J shed 3 bases, with 9 bases lying between them. This CDR3 has 14 residues. The CDR3 region has the DNA TGCGCCAGCAGCTTCGGGACGGACTACAATGAGCAGTTCTTC. Its translation is CASSFGTDYNEQFF.

The rearrangement links TRBV27 to TRBJ1-4; maybe TRBD1 (5 bases). The CDR3 loop spans 16 amino acids. Trimming took off 0 bases at V and 8 bases at J, with 16 bases between the two ends. Germline V CDR1 and CDR2: MNHEY, SMNVEV (reference sequence). CDR3 DNA: TGTGCCAGCAGTTTATCCGGGACGGCGGAGGGCGAAAAACTGTTTTTT. It is translated as CASSLSGTAEGEKLFF. Together with reference TRBV27 and TRBJ1-4, the CDR3 gives the full variable domain: EAQVTQNPRYLITVTGKKLTVTCSQNMNHEYMSWYRQDPGLGLRQIYYSMNVEVTDKGDVPEGYKVSRKEKRNFPLILESPSPNQTSLYFCASSLSGTAEGEKLFFGSGTQLSVL.

The chain links TRBV29-1 to TRBJ2-1, with 14 positions matching TRBD2. This CDR3 is 18 amino acids long. Trimming took 1 base from V and 0 from J; bases not matched to a gene: 5. Per germline, CDR1 SQVTM and CDR2 ANQGSEA. In DNA, the CDR3 is TGCAGCGTTGAAGGGACTAGCGGGAGGCCGAGCTCCTACAATGAGCAGTTCTTC. Protein sequence: CSVEGTSGRPSSYNEQFF.

This clone occurred once. The chain uses TRBV7-8 and TRBJ2-1; TRBD2 aligns across 9 bases. This CDR3 contains 14 residues. In germline, CDR1 is SGHVS, CDR2 FQNEAQ. The J segment lost 4 bases and the V segment lost 5 bases, leaving 3 bases of the junction unmatched. The CDR3 spells CASSISGSYNEQFF. CDR3 nucleotides: TGTGCCAGCAGCATTAGCGGGAGTTACAATGAGCAGTTCTTC.

This sequence joins TRBV7-2 and TRBJ2-1; no reliable D call. The V end was cut by 5 bases, the J end by 3 bases, with 11 bases between. Germline CDR1 reads SGHTA; CDR2 reads FQGNSA. This CDR3 is 14 amino acids long. The CDR3 bases are TGTGCCAGCAGCATGGACGGATACTACAATGAGCAGTTCTTC. Translation gives CASSMDGYYNEQFF.

The V call is TRBV12-2, the J call TRBJ2-5; TRBD2, as called in the table, went unchecked against the DNA. TRBV12-2 is given as a pseudogene. CDR3 size: 15 residues. The CDR3 nucleotides are TGTGCAAGTCGCTTAGTCACTAGCAGCCAAGAGACCCAGTACTTC. It specifies CASRLVTSSQETQYF.

The rearrangement uses TRBV28 and TRBJ1-4; 7 bases agree with TRBD1. With 3 bases clipped from V and 5 bases from J, the junction kept 6 bases outside the gene matches. This CDR3 comprises 15 residues. Looked up from germline, CDR1 is MDHEN and CDR2 is SYDVKM. CDR3 sequence: CASSFLDRSNEKLFF. In nucleotides, the CDR3 is TGTGCCAGCAGTTTCCTGGACAGGTCAAATGAAAAACTGTTTTTT. Supplemented by reference TRBV28 and TRBJ1-4, the full variable domain reads DVKVTQSSRYLVKRTGEKVFLECVQDMDHENMFWYRQDPGLGLRLIYFSYDVKMKEKGDIPEGYSVSREKKERFSLILESASTNQTSMYLCASSFLDRSNEKLFFGSGTQLSVL.